The 23 T cell receptor beta chains below all came from one sample that was sequenced in a study of T cell repertoires in cytomegalovirus infection. For these receptors, no antigen is known. TCRdb reprocessed the reads via MiXCR and lists one record per CDR3 protein. The table shows 700,000 to 950,000 distinct CDR3 sequences, with 30% to 35% occurring only once. Material: cultured CD8+ T cells from PBMCs, obtained from culture after CMV antigen stimulation. The receptors shown here come from a human donor in good health (CMV status not recorded). Some clones in this sample may be carry-over from other donors' samples.

This clonotype was observed at least ten times. V gene TRBV7-6 combines with J gene TRBJ2-5; TRBD1 is a possible D gene (6 bases). Germline V gene lookup returns CDR1 SGHVS and CDR2 FNYEAQ. V lost 0 bases and J lost 3, with 17 bases in between. The CDR3 is made up of 17 amino acids. CDR3 sequence: CASSLAAEGVYEETQYF. DNA of the CDR3: TGTGCCAGCAGCTTAGCCGCCGAGGGGGTGTACGAAGAGACCCAGTACTTC.

The CDR3 reads CSAKFLWGDGTEAFF. The CDR3 nucleotides are TGCAGTGCTAAATTTCTGTGGGGGGACGGCACTGAAGCTTTCTTT. V is TRBV20-1 and J is TRBJ1-1; D might be TRBD1 (5 bases). This CDR3 has 15 residues. Germline V gene lookup returns CDR1 DFQATT and CDR2 SNEGSKA (reference sequence). Trimming shortened V by 4 bases and J by 4 bases, and 19 bases separated the two germline ends.

This clonotype was picked up a small number of times. The CDR3 loop is CASSLPSGYYNEQFF. CDR3 nucleotides: TGTGCCAGCAGCCTCCCTAGCGGCTACTACAATGAGCAGTTCTTC. The chain uses TRBV12-3 or TRBV12-4 and TRBJ2-1, with 7 bases that match TRBD2. This CDR3 spans 15 amino acids. Trimming took 6 bases from V and 3 from J; bases not matched to a gene: 8.

The rearrangement uses TRBV14 and TRBJ2-7; D not certain. The CDR3 loop spans 13 amino acids. V lost 1 base, J lost 2 bases, and 6 bases lay in between. Germline CDR1 reads SGHDN; CDR2 reads FVKESK. CDR3 sequence (DNA): TGTGCCAGCAGCCAAGTCGTAGCCTACGAGCAGTACTTC. The encoded protein is CASSQVVAYEQYF. The complete variable domain, with remaining parts taken from reference TRBV14 and TRBJ2-7, reads EAGVTQFPSHSVIEKGQTVTLRCDPISGHDNLYWYRRVMGKEIKFLLHFVKESKQDESGMPNNRFLAERTGGTYSTLKVQPAELEDSGVYFCASSQVVAYEQYFGPGTRLTVT.

The genes are TRBV7-6 and TRBJ2-7, with D maybe TRBD2 (6 bases). The V gene lost 5 bases and the J gene lost 3 bases, with 20 bases spanning the gap. The CDR3 is made up of 16 amino acids. Germline V CDR1 and CDR2: SGHVS, FNYEAQ. The CDR3 nucleotides are TGTGCCAGCAGCCCGATGGGGGGAGTGACGCACTACGAGCAGTACGTC. It codes for CASSPMGGVTHYEQYV.

The CDR3 bases are TGTGCCAGTAGCCGACTAGAAGGGGCTTTGTGGACTGAAGCTTTCTTT. It is translated as CASSRLEGALWTEAFF. This chain links TRBV19 with TRBJ1-1, with a possible D match to TRBD1 (5 bases). The CDR3 length is 16 residues. Trimming removed 6 bases from V and 5 bases from J, with 22 bases in between. Germline V CDR1 and CDR2: LNHDA, SQIVND (reference sequence).

This clonotype was detected a few times. V and J are TRBV5-1 and TRBJ1-5; 11 bases are shared with TRBD1. CDR3 length equals 21 residues. After removal of 5 bases from V and 4 bases from J, the junction contained 23 bases not matched to a gene. The germline V gene has CDR1 SGHRS and CDR2 YFSETQ. Written as DNA, the CDR3 is TGCGCCAGCAGGCCCCCCCACGTTGGGGACAGGGGGAGGAAACTTAATCAGCCCCAGCATTTT. It encodes CASRPPHVGDRGRKLNQPQHF.

This clonotype was observed a few times. The rearrangement joins TRBV5-8 to TRBJ2-1; 10 bases fit TRBD1. Looked up from germline, CDR1 is SGHTS and CDR2 is YDEGEE. CDR3 length equals 15 residues. J gave up 5 bases and V 4 bases, and 6 bases lay outside the gene matches. CDR3 DNA: TGTGCCAGCAGCATGGGGACAGGGGAGGACAATGAGCAGTTCTTC. Translated, it gives CASSMGTGEDNEQFF.

The sample holds a few counts of this clonotype. The rearrangement joins TRBV29-1 to TRBJ2-1; 9 nucleotides match TRBD1. The CDR3 sequence is 15 residues long. V shed 1 base, J shed 9 bases, and the junction held 10 bases outside the gene matches. Germline values: CDR1 SQVTM, CDR2 ANQGSEA. CDR3 DNA sequence: TGCAGCGTTGAAGGGGGACAGGGTATGAGGGGTGAGCAGTTCTTC. Translated, it gives CSVEGGQGMRGEQFF.

Ten or more counts support this clonotype. The V gene is TRBV7-8, the J gene TRBJ2-1; TRBD1 matches at 9 bases. The ends lost 4 bases at V and 3 bases at J; junction bases unmatched: 1. The length of the CDR3 is 14 residues. The germline gives CDR1 SGHVS, CDR2 FQNEAQ. CDR3 sequence: CASSYRGLYNEQFF. CDR3 DNA sequence: TGTGCCAGCAGCTACAGGGGGCTCTACAATGAGCAGTTCTTC.

This clonotype was seen ten or more times. V is TRBV7-9 and J is TRBJ2-1; 7 bases are shared with TRBD2. Trimming at V came to 0 bases and at J to 8 bases, leaving 7 bases not matched to a gene. Germline V lookup: CDR1 SEHNR, CDR2 FQNEAQ (reference sequence). CDR3 length: 15 residues. CDR3 protein: CASSLARGGGDEQFF. CDR3 DNA sequence: TGTGCCAGCAGCTTAGCCCGCGGCGGGGGAGATGAGCAGTTCTTC.

This sequence joins TRBV11-3 and TRBJ2-1, with a weak D call TRBD1 (5 bases). The germline CDR1 and CDR2 sequences are SGHNT and YENEEA. This CDR3 comprises 15 residues. The V end was cut by 0 bases, the J end by 6 bases, with 12 bases between. The CDR3 coding sequence is TGTGCCAGCAGCTTAGATGGGGCTATATGCAATGAGCAGTTCTTC. Translation gives CASSLDGAICNEQFF.

The sample holds a few counts of this clonotype. The CDR3 spells CSVEWTGSSYNEQFF. The DNA for the CDR3 is TGCAGCGTTGAATGGACAGGGAGCTCCTACAATGAGCAGTTCTTC. This chain links TRBV29-1 with TRBJ2-1; 8 bases are shared with TRBD1. The J segment lost 0 bases and the V segment lost 2 bases, leaving 3 bases of the junction unmatched. CDR1 and CDR2 (germline): SQVTM, ANQGSEA. CDR3 length: 15 residues.

This chain links TRBV6-5 with TRBJ2-7; TRBD1 matches at 7 bases. CDR1 is MNHEY, CDR2 SVGAGI, per germline. The CDR3 has 12 amino acids. V trimming: 6 bases; J trimming: 5 bases; junction bases outside the gene matches: 4. CDR3 region: CASRSTGDEQYF. CDR3 DNA: TGTGCCAGCAGGAGTACAGGGGACGAGCAGTACTTC.

The chain employs TRBV6-2 or TRBV6-3 and TRBJ2-7, with TRBD2 identical over 11 bases. CDR3 length: 18 residues. V trimming: 4 bases; J trimming: 5 bases; junction bases outside the gene matches: 16. Germline assignment: CDR1 MNHEY and CDR2 SVGEGT. The CDR3 DNA follows: TGTGCCAGCAGTTCCCCCTTACTAGCGGGGGATGAAAAGGACGAGCAGTACGTC. Protein: CASSSPLLAGDEKDEQYV.

As concerns this clonotype: At one boundary the junction diverges from the germline segment, which might be a read error. The chain joins TRBV7-2 to TRBJ1-1, with TRBD1 identical over 9 bases. Germline lookup yields CDR1 SGHTA and CDR2 FQGNSA. The length of the CDR3 is 17 residues. The CDR3 DNA reads as TGTGCCAGCAGCTTAGCGGATACCGGGACAGGGAACACTGAAGCTTGCTTT. Translated, it gives CASSLADTGTGNTEACF.

The gene calls are TRBV5-1 and TRBJ2-5, with D perhaps TRBD1 or TRBD2 (5 bases each). Germline-derived CDR1 and CDR2 are SGHRS and YFSETQ. This CDR3 region has 15 residues. With 4 bases removed from V and 0 bases from J, the gap between germline ends came to 13 bases. The DNA of the CDR3 is TGCGCCAGCAGCACTGGGACGGCCAACCAAGAGACCCAGTACTTC. This codes for CASSTGTANQETQYF.

This rearrangement joins TRBV7-8 to TRBJ2-5, with D uncertain. Trimming stripped 2 bases from V and 3 bases from J, with 13 bases between. This CDR3 is 15 amino acids long. CDR1 and CDR2 (germline): SGHVS, FQNEAQ. This CDR3 is CASSLYLGLKETQYF. The CDR3 nucleotides read TGTGCCAGCAGCTTATACCTGGGCTTGAAAGAGACCCAGTACTTC. The variable domain in full, with the rest retrieved from reference TRBV7-8 and TRBJ2-5, is GAGVSQSPRYKVAKRGQDVALRCDPISGHVSLFWYQQALGQGPEFLTYFQNEAQLDKSGLPSDRFFAERPEGSVSTLKIQRTQQEDSAVYLCASSLYLGLKETQYFGPGTRLLVL.

The chain links TRBV7-9 to TRBJ1-5; the match to TRBD1 covers 7 bases. With 5 bases clipped from V and 4 bases from J, the junction kept 11 bases outside the gene matches. This CDR3 has 16 amino acids. Germline-derived CDR1 and CDR2 are SEHNR and FQNEAQ (reference sequence). CDR3 coding DNA: TGTGCCAGCAGCCTTAAGACAGGGACTTTGAATCAGCCCCAGCATTTT. Translation: CASSLKTGTLNQPQHF.

There are many counts of this clonotype. The DNA of the CDR3 is TGTGCCAGCAGCCCGCTAGGGCGGGGGAGCACAGATACGCAGTATTTT. Amino acids: CASSPLGRGSTDTQYF. This chain uses TRBV11-1 with TRBJ2-3; TRBD2 matches 7 bases. Germline CDR1 is SGHAT and CDR2 is FQDESV (reference sequence). The CDR3 contains 16 residues. With V trimmed by 5 bases and J by 0 bases, 8 bases remained unmatched.

The CDR3 DNA reads TGTGCCACCAGCAGAGGACAGGGGAATCTCCCAGATACGCAGTATTTT. It encodes CATSRGQGNLPDTQYF. The rearrangement links TRBV15 to TRBJ2-3; TRBD1 matches 8 bases. V dropped 1 base and J dropped 4; count of bases not matched to a gene: 7. CDR3 size: 16 residues. Germline V gene lookup returns CDR1 LNHNV and CDR2 YYDKDF (reference sequence).

The chain carries TRBV4-2 and TRBJ1-2; D is unclear. The CDR3 is 16 amino acids. The germline V and J ends were trimmed by 0 bases and 2 bases, with 13 bases remaining between them. Germline CDR1 LGHNA, CDR2 YNFKEQ. The CDR3 nucleotides read TGTGCCAGCAGCCAAGAGGGAGTCGGCGGAAACTATGGCTACACCTTC. Translating it yields CASSQEGVGGNYGYTF.

This clonotype occurred a few times. The V and J genes are TRBV4-1 and TRBJ1-6; D may be TRBD1 (5 bases). Trimming removed 0 bases at V and 4 bases at J, with 19 bases between. CDR1 and CDR2 (germline): MGHRA, YSYEKL. The CDR3 is 19 amino acids. CDR3 sequence (DNA): TGCGCCAGCAGCCAAGAAGGGACCGCCGGAGCCGTTTATAATTCACCCCTCCACTTT. Its protein is CASSQEGTAGAVYNSPLHF.